One T cell receptor (beta chain) is described in this entry. As yet, its antigen is unknown. Germline V gives CDR1 SGHDN, CDR2 FVKESK. V lost 3 bases and J 0 bases, leaving 11 bases between the germline ends. The CDR3 totals 15 residues. The data stem from a study of a mutant IDH1 vaccine in newly diagnosed glioma. The assay was immunoSEQ multiplex PCR, and TCRdb's table has in-frame clones only and misses some. The data hold more than 50,000 clones, with almost 65% observed a single time. Time point here: week 47, end of study. Doses comprised 300 ug of mutant IDH1 20-mer peptide each, plus topical imiquimod.

This specimen consisted of peripheral blood mononuclear cells (PBMCs), obtained from a glioma patient whose treatment included an IDH1 peptide vaccine. The chain employs TRBV14 and TRBJ1-2; no clear D gene. This clonotype was sampled from a man aged 35 to 55 with glioma. Some clones in this sample may be carry-over from other donors' samples. CDR3: CASSQHSATNYGYTF. The CDR3 region has the DNA TGTGCCAGCAGCCAGCACAGTGCCACTAACTATGGCTACACCTTC. Using reference TRBV14 and TRBJ1-2 for the parts outside the CDR3, the full variable domain is EAGVTQFPSHSVIEKGQTVTLRCDPISGHDNLYWYRRVMGKEIKFLLHFVKESKQDESGMPNNRFLAERTGGTYSTLKVQPAELEDSGVYFCASSQHSATNYGYTFGSGTRLTVV.